A selection of T cell receptor beta chains follows, all from one sample in a study of blood T cell repertoires in COVID-19. Repertoires were generated with immunoSEQ multiplex PCR, while TCRdb's copy carries only in-frame clones and drops some. This sample has 290,000 or so clones, with around 84% found just once. Specimen: PBMCs or T cells enriched from blood (not recorded which). These receptors were taken from a man between 40 and 49 years old who had been exposed to COVID-19. The CDR3 runs from the conserved cysteine through the conserved F or W. The order of the fields is V gene, clone size, J gene, CDR3 length, D gene, CDR3 protein, CDR3 DNA. D genes are given only for firm matches. Clone sizes are given selectively: once, few, many, or a class where the clone is expanded.

V: TRBV9
size: many
J: TRBJ1-1
length: 14
D: NA
CDR3: CASSVLSKDSEAFF
DNA: TGTGCCAGCAGCGTCCTATCCAAGGACTCTGAAGCTTTCTTT

V: TRBV6-5
size: NA
J: TRBJ2-1
length: 13
D: TRBD2
CDR3: CASRGTSFNEQFF
DNA: TGTGCCAGCAGGGGGACTAGCTTCAATGAGCAGTTCTTC

V: TRBV6-5
size: NA
J: TRBJ1-1
length: 13
D: TRBD1
CDR3: CASKHRGGPEAFF
DNA: TGTGCCAGCAAACACAGGGGTGGGCCTGAAGCTTTCTTT

V: TRBV29-1
size: NA
J: TRBJ2-4
length: 14
D: TRBD2
CDR3: CSVAAGGAKNIQYF
DNA: TGCAGCGTTGCGGCGGGAGGAGCCAAAAACATTCAGTACTTC

V: TRBV29-1
size: few
J: TRBJ2-3
length: 13
D: TRBD1
CDR3: CSVTGQSADTQYF
DNA: TGCAGCGTTACGGGACAGTCAGCAGATACGCAGTATTTT

V: TRBV5-1
size: NA
J: TRBJ2-2
length: 16
D: NA
CDR3: CASSPRGYANTGELFF
DNA: TGCGCCAGCAGCCCCAGGGGCTACGCGAACACCGGGGAGCTGTTTTTT

V: TRBV4-1
size: NA
J: TRBJ1-1
length: 16
D: TRBD1
CDR3: CASSQAHRGGIAEAFF
DNA: TGCGCCAGCAGCCAAGCCCACAGGGGGGGGATAGCTGAAGCTTTCTTT

V: TRBV18
size: once
J: TRBJ2-5
length: 17
D: TRBD1
CDR3: CASSPNRPGQGKETQYF
DNA: TGTGCCAGCTCACCAAACCGACCGGGACAGGGTAAAGAGACCCAGTACTTC

V: TRBV30
size: once
J: TRBJ1-2
length: 13
D: NA
CDR3: CAWSVWGHYGYTF
DNA: TGTGCCTGGAGTGTTTGGGGGCACTATGGCTACACCTTC

V: TRBV30
size: NA
J: TRBJ2-5
length: 13
D: NA
CDR3: CAWSNAGGQTQYF
DNA: TGTGCCTGGAGTAACGCGGGTGGTCAGACCCAGTACTTC

V: TRBV27
size: once
J: TRBJ2-1
length: 16
D: TRBD2
CDR3: CASSLLTSVAVNEQFF
DNA: TGTGCCAGCAGTCTCCTGACTAGCGTGGCGGTCAATGAGCAGTTCTTC

V: TRBV18
size: NA
J: TRBJ1-3
length: 15
D: NA
CDR3: CASSPQSSSGNTIYF
DNA: TGTGCCAGCTCACCTCAGTCAAGCTCTGGAAACACCATATATTTT

V: TRBV5-1
size: NA
J: TRBJ1-5
length: 13
D: TRBD1
CDR3: CASSLGQGAPQHF
DNA: TGCGCCAGCAGCTTGGGACAGGGGGCACCCCAGCATTTT

V: TRBV5-1
size: NA
J: TRBJ2-4
length: 16
D: TRBD1
CDR3: CASSPGTGGGRNIQYF
DNA: TGCGCCAGCAGCCCCGGGACAGGGGGTGGGAGAAACATTCAGTACTTC

V: TRBV3-1/TRBV3-2
size: NA
J: TRBJ2-3
length: 16
D: TRBD2
CDR3: CASSPDTLAGADTQYF
DNA: TGTGCCAGCAGCCCCGACACCTTAGCGGGTGCAGATACGCAGTATTTT

V: TRBV27
size: NA
J: TRBJ2-7
length: 14
D: NA
CDR3: CASSSPGLRVEQYF
DNA: TGTGCCAGCAGTTCACCGGGACTCCGGGTCGAGCAGTACTTC

V: TRBV11-2
size: once
J: TRBJ1-6
length: 15
D: TRBD1
CDR3: CASSTPLDRASPLHF
DNA: TGTGCCAGCAGCACCCCCTTGGACAGGGCTTCACCCCTCCACTTT

V: TRBV3-1/TRBV3-2
size: NA
J: TRBJ1-3
length: 15
D: NA
CDR3: CASSQAGGSGNTIYF
DNA: TGTGCCAGCAGCCAAGCGGGGGGCTCTGGAAACACCATATATTTT

V: TRBV27
size: few
J: TRBJ2-7
length: 14
D: NA
CDR3: CASRPGTGRVEQYF
DNA: TGTGCCAGCAGGCCCGGAACAGGGAGGGTAGAGCAGTACTTC

V: TRBV27
size: NA
J: TRBJ2-1
length: 15
D: NA
CDR3: CASSLTGSSYNEQFF
DNA: TGTGCCAGCAGCCTGACAGGCAGCTCCTACAATGAGCAGTTCTTC

V: TRBV2
size: few
J: TRBJ2-7
length: 14
D: TRBD2
CDR3: CASRTGTNSYEQYF
DNA: TGTGCCAGCAGAACCGGGACTAACTCCTACGAGCAGTACTTC

V: TRBV29-1
size: NA
J: TRBJ1-2
length: 12
D: NA
CDR3: CSVGGPSSGYTF
DNA: TGCAGCGTTGGCGGCCCCAGTAGCGGCTACACCTTC

V: TRBV4-2
size: few
J: TRBJ2-5
length: 14
D: NA
CDR3: CASSQDGATGAQYF
DNA: TGTGCCAGCAGCCAAGATGGGGCGACGGGGGCCCAGTACTTC

V: TRBV15
size: NA
J: TRBJ1-5
length: 13
D: NA
CDR3: CATAGNRDQPQHF
DNA: TGTGCCACGGCAGGAAACAGGGATCAGCCCCAGCATTTT

V: TRBV11-2
size: NA
J: TRBJ1-5
length: 15
D: NA
CDR3: CASSFSGGQNQPQHF
DNA: TGTGCCAGCAGTTTTTCGGGGGGCCAGAATCAGCCCCAGCATTTT

V: TRBV5-1
size: NA
J: TRBJ1-5
length: 15
D: NA
CDR3: CASSLVGEWGQPQHF
DNA: TGCGCCAGCAGCTTGGTTGGGGAGTGGGGTCAGCCCCAGCATTTT

V: TRBV6-5
size: NA
J: TRBJ2-7
length: 14
D: NA
CDR3: CASSYFRGSYEQYF
DNA: TGTGCCAGCAGTTACTTCCGCGGATCCTACGAGCAGTACTTC

V: TRBV5-1
size: NA
J: TRBJ1-3
length: 19
D: NA
CDR3: CASSQTTTTGSHSGNTIYF
DNA: TGCGCCAGCAGCCAAACTACGACGACGGGAAGTCACTCTGGAAACACCATATATTTT

V: TRBV18
size: NA
J: TRBJ2-7
length: 14
D: NA
CDR3: CASSPQAGTYEQYF
DNA: TGTGCCAGCTCACCGCAGGCCGGGACCTACGAGCAGTACTTC

V: TRBV9
size: NA
J: TRBJ1-1
length: 13
D: TRBD1
CDR3: CASSVVEGARAFF
DNA: TGTGCCAGCAGCGTAGTTGAGGGGGCGAGAGCTTTCTTT

V: TRBV5-1
size: NA
J: TRBJ2-2
length: 14
D: NA
CDR3: CASSSTQGTGELFF
DNA: TGCGCCAGCAGCTCTACACAGGGCACCGGGGAGCTGTTTTTT

V: TRBV27
size: NA
J: TRBJ1-4
length: 12
D: TRBD1
CDR3: CASRTGDEKLFF
DNA: TGTGCCAGCAGGACAGGGGATGAAAAACTGTTTTTT

V: TRBV7-9
size: NA
J: TRBJ1-3
length: 14
D: NA
CDR3: CASRPQESGNTIYF
DNA: TGTGCCAGCAGACCACAGGAAAGTGGAAACACCATATATTTT

V: TRBV7-3
size: NA
J: TRBJ2-2
length: 14
D: NA
CDR3: CASSLGQNTGELFF
DNA: TGTGCCAGCAGCTTGGGACAAAACACCGGGGAGCTGTTTTTT

V: TRBV6-1
size: NA
J: TRBJ1-6
length: 15
D: TRBD1
CDR3: CASSEAGTGYSPLHF
DNA: TGTGCCAGCAGTGAAGCCGGGACAGGATACTCACCCCTCCACTTT

V: TRBV4-1
size: NA
J: TRBJ1-2
length: 14
D: NA
CDR3: CASSQESQIYGYTF
DNA: TGCGCCAGCAGCCAAGAATCCCAGATCTATGGCTACACCTTC

V: TRBV13
size: NA
J: TRBJ2-7
length: 15
D: TRBD2
CDR3: CASSPPPGEGHEQYF
DNA: TGTGCCAGCAGCCCCCCTCCCGGGGAGGGCCACGAGCAGTACTTC

V: TRBV18
size: NA
J: TRBJ2-1
length: 18
D: TRBD1
CDR3: CASSPVTPGGASYNEQFF
DNA: TGTGCCAGCTCACCCGTCACGCCAGGGGGCGCGTCCTACAATGAGCAGTTCTTC

V: TRBV28
size: NA
J: TRBJ1-1
length: 13
D: NA
CDR3: CASSLWPNTEAFF
DNA: TGTGCCAGCAGTTTGTGGCCCAACACTGAAGCTTTCTTT

V: TRBV7-2
size: NA
J: TRBJ2-5
length: 15
D: TRBD1
CDR3: CASSFPAGGRETQYF
DNA: TGTGCCAGCAGCTTCCCGGCAGGGGGCCGTGAGACCCAGTACTTC

V: TRBV5-8
size: NA
J: TRBJ2-5
length: 15
D: TRBD1
CDR3: CASSQGAGQKETQYF
DNA: TGTGCCAGCAGCCAGGGGGCGGGACAAAAAGAGACCCAGTACTTC

V: TRBV5-1
size: NA
J: TRBJ1-1
length: 14
D: NA
CDR3: CASSLAQGNTEAFF
DNA: TGCGCCAGCAGCTTGGCCCAGGGAAACACTGAAGCTTTCTTT

V: TRBV24-1
size: NA
J: TRBJ2-6
length: 18
D: NA
CDR3: CATSDPPHRTSGANVLTF
DNA: TGTGCCACCAGTGATCCTCCCCACCGAACATCTGGGGCCAACGTCCTGACTTTC

V: TRBV5-6
size: NA
J: TRBJ2-7
length: 12
D: NA
CDR3: CASSLRRGEQYF
DNA: TGTGCCAGCAGCCTCAGAAGGGGCGAGCAGTACTTC

V: TRBV14
size: NA
J: TRBJ2-1
length: 13
D: TRBD2
CDR3: CASSPRTSGEQFF
DNA: TGTGCCAGCAGTCCGAGGACTAGCGGAGAGCAGTTCTTC

V: TRBV30
size: NA
J: TRBJ1-5
length: 15
D: TRBD1
CDR3: CAWSRTTGGSQPQHF
DNA: TGTGCCTGGAGTAGAACGACAGGGGGGTCTCAGCCCCAGCATTTT

V: TRBV30
size: NA
J: TRBJ1-5
length: 15
D: TRBD1
CDR3: CAWSGRQGRREPQHF
DNA: TGTGCCTGGAGTGGGCGACAGGGGAGGAGGGAGCCCCAGCATTTT

V: TRBV10-3
size: NA
J: TRBJ2-7
length: 15
D: TRBD1
CDR3: CAISERTGDPYEQYF
DNA: TGTGCCATCAGTGAGCGCACAGGGGACCCTTACGAGCAGTACTTC

V: TRBV10-3
size: NA
J: TRBJ2-3
length: 15
D: TRBD2
CDR3: CAISGRRDYQDTQYF
DNA: TGTGCCATCAGTGGTAGGAGGGACTACCAGGATACGCAGTATTTT

V: TRBV21-1
size: NA
J: TRBJ1-1
length: 18
D: NA
CDR3: CASSTKPIQGSIDTEAFF
DNA: TGTGCCAGCAGCACAAAACCGATACAGGGTAGTATCGACACTGAAGCTTTCTTT

V: TRBV19
size: NA
J: TRBJ1-1
length: 12
D: NA
CDR3: CASSIRDTEAFF
DNA: TGTGCCAGTAGTATTCGGGACACTGAAGCTTTCTTT

V: TRBV11-2
size: NA
J: TRBJ2-2
length: 12
D: NA
CDR3: CASSSSSGELFF
DNA: TGTGCCAGCAGCTCGAGCTCTGGGGAGCTGTTTTTT

V: TRBV18
size: NA
J: TRBJ1-1
length: 14
D: NA
CDR3: CASSRRTEANEAFF
DNA: TGTGCCAGCTCCCGGAGGACGGAGGCGAACGAAGCTTTCTTT

V: TRBV11-2
size: few
J: TRBJ1-5
length: 15
D: TRBD1
CDR3: CASSLEGQGAQPQHF
DNA: TGTGCCAGCAGCTTAGAGGGACAGGGCGCGCAGCCCCAGCATTTT

V: TRBV24-1
size: few
J: TRBJ2-5
length: 16
D: NA
CDR3: CATSDSALTGAETQYF
DNA: TGTGCCACCAGTGACTCCGCCTTGACAGGAGCCGAGACCCAGTACTTC

V: TRBV5-1
size: once
J: TRBJ2-2
length: 15
D: TRBD2
CDR3: CASFSGSANTGELFF
DNA: TGCGCCAGCTTCAGCGGGAGCGCGAACACCGGGGAGCTGTTTTTT

V: TRBV14
size: NA
J: TRBJ1-1
length: 14
D: NA
CDR3: CASNMNGGNTEAFF
DNA: TGTGCCAGCAACATGAACGGGGGGAACACTGAAGCTTTCTTT

V: TRBV7-3
size: NA
J: TRBJ2-2
length: 13
D: NA
CDR3: CASSSTGTGELFF
DNA: TGTGCCAGCAGCTCCACGGGCACCGGGGAGCTGTTTTTT

V: TRBV7-8
size: NA
J: TRBJ2-1
length: 14
D: NA
CDR3: CASSPGREINEQFF
DNA: TGTGCCAGCAGCCCAGGGCGCGAGATCAATGAGCAGTTCTTC